Below, 31 T cell receptor beta chains from the same sample are listed, as sequenced in a study of CXCR3-negative and CXCR3-positive naive CD8 T cells (dated by TCRdb to between 2017 and 2020). Study-wide conclusions, independent of this receptor: Compared with CXCR3-negative naive cells, CXCR3-positive naive cells had TRB CDR3s with higher hydrophobicity (lower Kidera factor 4), lower energy, and higher strength and volume indices.

These TCRs are of unknown antigen specificity. Instrument on record: NextSeq 550. The Human TCR Profiling Kit (MiLaboratory) was used to prepare UMI-labeled 5' RACE TRB cDNA libraries. TCRdb reprocessed the reads and provides one entry for every CDR3 protein sequence; no DNA is given. This sample's table contains 6,000 to 7,000 distinct CDR3 sequences. The ten largest clones take up 1.2% to 1.5% of the sample. Specimen: naive CXCR3+ CD8+ T cells from blood. Sample cell subset or site, as interpreted from the label and publication: CD45RO-CCR7+CD27+CD95- naive CD8+ T cells expressing CXCR3 (TNR3+). The receptor set was obtained from a human donor in good health. Some clones in this sample may be carry-over from other donors' samples.

The rearrangement uses TRBV11-2 and TRBJ2-7; as DNA is missing, the TRBD1 call by TCRdb cannot be tested. The CDR3 extends over 14 amino acids. Germline CDR1 reads SGHAT; CDR2 reads FQNNGV. CDR3 residues: CASSLYKGDYEQYF. Supplemented by reference TRBV11-2 and TRBJ2-7, the full variable domain reads EAGVAQSPRYKIIEKRQSVAFWCNPISGHATLYWYQQILGQGPKLLIQFQNNGVVDDSQLPKDRFSAERLKGVDSTLKIQPAKLEDSAVYLCASSLYKGDYEQYFGPGTRLTVT.

The chain has TRBV11-1 and TRBJ1-1; there is no DNA to check the TCRdb D call of TRBD1. CDR3 length: 17 residues. CDR1 and CDR2 from the germline V gene are SGHAT and FQDESV (reference sequence). The CDR3 spells CASSLASLEGQGSEAFF.

Considering frequency, this clonotype is medium-sized (0.01 to 0.1%). The chain links TRBV6-6 to TRBJ2-1; TCRdb reports TRBD1, a call that lacks DNA to check it against. The CDR3 is 16 amino acids. Germline values: CDR1 MNHNY, CDR2 SVGAGI (reference sequence). CDR3 region: CASSYSAGPLGNEQFF.

Its frequency marks this clonotype as medium-sized. This CDR3 reads CSARAVATQYF. This chain links TRBV20-1 with TRBJ2-5. The CDR3 extends over 11 amino acids. CDR1 DFQATT and CDR2 SNEGSKA come from the germline V gene (reference sequence).

Considering frequency, this clonotype is medium-sized. V and J are TRBV7-3 and TRBJ2-1; the TCRdb call, TRBD1, lacks DNA for checking. CDR3 length equals 16 residues. Per the germline V gene, CDR1 is SGHTA and CDR2 is FQGTGA. This CDR3 is CASSLVPGESYNEQFF.

The chain uses TRBV4-2 and TRBJ2-7; checking the TCRdb D call of TRBD2 is not possible without DNA. This CDR3 comprises 16 residues. The germline gives CDR1 LGHNA, CDR2 YNFKEQ. The CDR3 is CASSQDWTSGIYEQYF.

The chain combines TRBV29-1 with TRBJ2-1. The CDR3 runs 13 residues. The germline CDR1 and CDR2 sequences are SQVTM and ANQGSEA. Here the CDR3 reads CSVEERTYNEQFF.

This rearrangement joins TRBV27 to TRBJ2-7. From germline, CDR1 is MNHEY and CDR2 SMNVEV (reference sequence). This CDR3 has 14 residues. The CDR3 here is CVSSSYSSSYEQYF.

The chain combines TRBV7-3 with TRBJ2-7; TCRdb's D call of TRBD1 is untestable without DNA. The germline V gene has CDR1 SGHTA and CDR2 FQGTGA. CDR3 length: 16 amino acids. CDR3 sequence reads: CASSFLRRDRDYEQYF.

V usage is TRBV10-3 and J usage is TRBJ2-7; lacking DNA, the TRBD1 call made by TCRdb goes unchecked. The V gene's germline CDR1 is ENHRY and CDR2 SYGVKD. This CDR3 spans 14 amino acids. This chain's CDR3 is CAISDAGLSYEQYF.

The V gene is TRBV28, the J gene TRBJ1-5; the D call of TRBD1 rests on TCRdb alone, since no DNA is present to check it. The CDR3 loop spans 13 amino acids. The germline V gene encodes CDR1 MDHEN and CDR2 SYDVKM. The CDR3 spells CASSGTGNQPQHF.

Frequency places this clonotype as medium-sized. The V and J genes are TRBV20-1 and TRBJ2-7. The length of the CDR3 is 16 residues. Germline values: CDR1 DFQATT, CDR2 SNEGSKA (reference sequence). The CDR3 reads CSARDLLLGQPYEQYF.

In terms of frequency, this clonotype is medium-sized (0.01 to 0.1%). The chain recombines TRBV29-1 with TRBJ2-2; TCRdb lists TRBD1, though no DNA is available to test this call. This CDR3 region has 11 residues. CDR1 and CDR2 from the germline V gene are SQVTM and ANQGSEA. Here the CDR3 reads CSVGEGRELFF.

The chain employs TRBV29-1 and TRBJ2-7; TCRdb picks TRBD1, but there is no DNA to check that call. Germline CDR1 and CDR2: SQVTM and ANQGSEA. The CDR3 covers 13 residues. Here the CDR3 reads CSAAGQSSYEQYF.

Its frequency marks this clonotype as medium-sized. The chain carries TRBV7-8 and TRBJ2-7; as DNA is missing, the TRBD2 call by TCRdb cannot be tested. The germline gives CDR1 SGHVS, CDR2 FQNEAQ. CDR3 length equals 18 residues. CDR3: CASSLEVGQSGKDGEQYF.

V and J are TRBV4-1 and TRBJ2-1; the D gene TCRdb calls, TRBD1, cannot be checked with no DNA. Germline values: CDR1 MGHRA, CDR2 YSYEKL. This CDR3 contains 15 residues. The CDR3 region is CASSQVQIGVHEQFF.

This clonotype is identified as medium-sized (0.01 to 0.1%) from frequency. The V and J genes are TRBV12-3 or TRBV12-4 and TRBJ1-5; TCRdb lists TRBD1, though no DNA is available to test this call. The CDR3 loop spans 12 amino acids. This chain's CDR3 is CASSPGSQPQHF.

This clonotype counts as medium-sized by frequency. The V gene is TRBV12-3 or TRBV12-4, the J gene TRBJ2-7; the D gene TCRdb calls, TRBD2, cannot be checked with no DNA. The CDR3 length is 13 residues. The CDR3 reads CASSSGSTDEQYF.

The chain joins TRBV29-1 to TRBJ2-2; lacking DNA, the TRBD2 call made by TCRdb goes unchecked. CDR1 is SQVTM and CDR2 is ANQGSEA in the germline V gene. The CDR3 has 16 amino acids. CDR3 sequence: CSVEDSSGRATGELFF.

This clonotype is deemed medium-sized by its frequency. The V call is TRBV27, the J call TRBJ1-1; TCRdb reports TRBD1, a call that lacks DNA to check it against. This CDR3 has 14 residues. Germline CDR1 MNHEY, CDR2 SMNVEV (reference sequence). The CDR3 reads CASRQGDGNTEAFF.

The chain links TRBV4-1 to TRBJ1-1; TCRdb's D gene call, TRBD1, goes unchecked for lack of DNA. The CDR3 consists of 13 residues. From germline, CDR1 is MGHRA and CDR2 YSYEKL. The CDR3 spells CASSQRGDTEAFF.

V gene TRBV28 combines with J gene TRBJ2-6. CDR3 length: 17 amino acids. Germline V gene data show CDR1 as MDHEN and CDR2 as SYDVKM. CDR3 loop: CASSLWRISFGANVLTF.

This clonotype counts as medium-sized by frequency. The chain employs TRBV29-1 and TRBJ2-5. Germline CDR1 is SQVTM and CDR2 is ANQGSEA. CDR3 length equals 15 residues. This CDR3 is CSVELQPSEQETQYF.

This clonotype is medium-sized by frequency. V and J are TRBV29-1 and TRBJ2-1; checking the TCRdb D call of TRBD1 is not possible without DNA. The CDR3 covers 15 residues. CDR1 and CDR2 (germline): SQVTM, ANQGSEA. CDR3 loop: CSVEDPFTGPNEQFF.

Measured by frequency, this clonotype is medium-sized. The rearrangement joins TRBV7-2 to TRBJ1-4; TCRdb lists TRBD1, though no DNA is available to test this call. CDR1 SGHTA and CDR2 FQGNSA come from the germline V gene. The CDR3 runs to 16 residues. This CDR3 is CASSFGDSLGNEKLFF.

CDR3: CASSSTPGSNTEAFF. V and J are TRBV5-1 and TRBJ1-1. The CDR3 is 15 residues long. In germline, CDR1 is SGHRS, CDR2 YFSETQ. Complete variable domain (other parts from reference TRBV5-1 and TRBJ1-1): KAGVTQTPRYLIKTRGQQVTLSCSPISGHRSVSWYQQTPGQGLQFLFEYFSETQRNKGNFPGRFSGRQFSNSRSEMNVSTLELGDSALYLCASSSTPGSNTEAFFGQGTRLTVV.

V gene TRBV7-6 combines with J gene TRBJ2-1; TCRdb lists TRBD1, though no DNA is available to test this call. Germline V gives CDR1 SGHVS, CDR2 FNYEAQ. The CDR3 spans 13 residues. The CDR3 spells CASSPGQYNEQFF.

This clonotype is labeled medium-sized (0.01 to 0.1%) based on frequency. The V and J genes are TRBV14 and TRBJ2-1; the D call from TCRdb, TRBD2, cannot be confirmed without DNA. From germline, CDR1 is SGHDN and CDR2 FVKESK. The CDR3 spans 12 residues. This CDR3 reads CASSPGTGEQFF.

This chain uses TRBV29-1 with TRBJ1-1. CDR1 SQVTM and CDR2 ANQGSEA come from the germline V gene. The CDR3 sequence is 13 residues long. The CDR3 loop is CSVEDVGRAEAFF.

By frequency, this clonotype registers medium-sized. The CDR3: CASSFPLGGRGDTEAFF. The V gene is TRBV7-9, the J gene TRBJ1-1. CDR1 is SEHNR and CDR2 is FQNEAQ in the germline V gene (reference sequence). The CDR3 is made up of 17 amino acids.

This clonotype is identified as medium-sized from frequency. The chain uses TRBV12-5 and TRBJ2-1; without DNA, the TCRdb call of TRBD2 cannot be checked. CDR1 is LGHNT and CDR2 is FRNRAP in the germline V gene. This CDR3 has 15 residues. This CDR3 is CASGWGLAGSNEQFF.